This entry lists 18 T cell receptor beta chains sequenced from one sample in a study of shared clonotypes between healthy human individuals. The protocol was immunoSEQ multiplex PCR, while the TCRdb copy is restricted to in-frame clones and leaves out a portion. The data hold under 120,000 clones, with roughly 70% observed a single time. The sequenced sample was memory CD8+ T cells sorted from blood. The sample's subset: CD45RO+ cells pooled with CCR7-negative TemRA cells. These receptors were collected from a woman aged 25 to 45 in good health.

This chain uses TRBV28 with TRBJ1-1; 7 bases match TRBD1. The trim removed 5 bases at V and 3 bases at J, leaving 9 bases unmatched. Germline V gene data show CDR1 as MDHEN and CDR2 as SYDVKM. The CDR3 length is 15 residues. The CDR3 DNA follows: TGTGCCAGCAGTCCGGGACAGAGGCTTTACACTGAAGCTTTCTTT. Translating it yields CASSPGQRLYTEAFF. Combining the CDR3 with reference TRBV28 and TRBJ1-1 gives the whole variable domain DVKVTQSSRYLVKRTGEKVFLECVQDMDHENMFWYRQDPGLGLRLIYFSYDVKMKEKGDIPEGYSVSREKKERFSLILESASTNQTSMYLCASSPGQRLYTEAFFGQGTRLTVV.

In this sample, this clone turned up many times. The DNA of the CDR3 is TGCAGCGTTGTTGGGACAGGGGGCTCCAGCTACACCTTC. Encoded protein: CSVVGTGGSSYTF. The J gene is TRBJ1-2, the V gene TRBV29-1, with 12 bases matching TRBD1. Germline V lookup: CDR1 SQVTM, CDR2 ANQGSEA. V was pared by 4 bases and J by 9 bases, with 6 bases of the junction left unmatched. The CDR3 has 13 residues.

This clone was recorded only once. This chain uses TRBV2 with TRBJ2-7; possible D gene TRBD2, 6 bases. V lost 6 bases to trimming and J lost 4 bases, with 16 bases between them. CDR3 length equals 14 residues. Germline V gene data show CDR1 as SNHLY and CDR2 as FYNNEI. The CDR3 nucleotides are TGTGCCAGCAGCGGCCGGGACTGGCAATACGAGCAGTACTTC. This encodes CASSGRDWQYEQYF.

This clone was observed once. The genes are TRBV6-4 and TRBJ2-3; 10 nucleotides agree with TRBD2. Germline CDR1 is MRHNA and CDR2 is SNTAGT. The V gene end was trimmed by 6 bases and the J gene end by 6 bases; junction bases not matched to a gene: 9. The CDR3 sequence is 15 residues long. The CDR3 region has the DNA TGTGCCAGCAGCAGGCTAGCGGGAGAGGGGGATACGCAGTATTTT. Translation gives CASSRLAGEGDTQYF.

The J gene is TRBJ2-1, the V gene TRBV28; possibly TRBD2 for D (6 bases). The CDR3 sequence is 14 residues long. The ends were cut back, 5 bases at V and 1 base at J, with 9 bases in the middle. The germline CDR1 and CDR2 sequences are MDHEN and SYDVKM. CDR3 region: CASSVRGSYNEQFF. CDR3 coding DNA: TGTGCCAGCAGTGTGCGGGGTTCCTACAATGAGCAGTTCTTC.

V and J are TRBV29-1 and TRBJ1-2, with a tentative D call TRBD1 (6 bases). CDR1 is SQVTM, CDR2 ANQGSEA, per germline. V was trimmed by 7 bases and J by 7 bases, leaving 16 bases between them. The CDR3 runs 12 residues. The CDR3 is CSASGTKIGYTF. The CDR3 coding sequence is TGCAGCGCCTCCGGGACAAAAATTGGCTACACCTTC.

The chain is built from TRBV18 and TRBJ2-2; maybe TRBD1 (6 bases). The CDR3 length is 17 residues. Deletions cut 5 bases from V and 2 bases from J, with 18 bases between. In germline, CDR1 is KGHSH, CDR2 LQKENI. CDR3 DNA: TGTGCCAGCTCATCTTCCTGGACAGAACCTAACACCGGGGAGCTGTTTTTT. It codes for CASSSSWTEPNTGELFF.

The CDR3 region is CSAIVTDTQYF. DNA for the CDR3: TGCAGTGCTATAGTGACAGATACGCAGTATTTT. The chain joins TRBV20-1 to TRBJ2-3; D remains ambiguous. This CDR3 is 11 amino acids long. V was cut by 4 bases and J by 3 bases, with 5 bases left in between. Germline V gives CDR1 DFQATT, CDR2 SNEGSKA (reference sequence).

By frequency in the sample, this clone is medium-sized. V usage is TRBV7-2 and J usage is TRBJ2-1; D might be TRBD1 (6 bases). There are 16 residues in the CDR3. Germline V gene data show CDR1 as SGHTA and CDR2 as FQGNSA. Trimming took 1 base from V and 7 from J, leaving 17 bases between them. CDR3 sequence: CASSLGPGVIWNEQFF. The DNA for the CDR3 is TGTGCCAGCAGCTTAGGTCCAGGGGTAATTTGGAATGAGCAGTTCTTC.

The V call is TRBV25-1, the J call TRBJ1-4; no clear D gene. Trimming stripped 1 base from V and 6 bases from J, with 3 bases between. The germline V gene encodes CDR1 MGHDK and CDR2 SYGVNS. This CDR3 has 12 residues. In nucleotides, the CDR3 is TGTGCCAGCAGTGAATGGGATGAAAAACTGTTTTTT. It encodes CASSEWDEKLFF.

V gene TRBV19 combines with J gene TRBJ2-1; 9 nucleotides align to TRBD2. Germline loops: CDR1 LNHDA, CDR2 SQIVND (reference sequence). The CDR3 consists of 15 residues. Trimming removed 5 bases from V and 3 bases from J; junction bases left unmatched: 5. The CDR3 loop reads CASSATSGLYNEQFF. The CDR3 region has the DNA TGTGCCAGTAGTGCGACTAGCGGACTCTACAATGAGCAGTTCTTC.

The count of this clone is one. The V call is TRBV5-1, the J call TRBJ2-7; TRBD1 agrees at 8 bases. The germline V gene encodes CDR1 SGHRS and CDR2 YFSETQ. V shed 1 base and J 1 base; nucleotides not matched to a gene: 7. The CDR3 contains 16 residues. The CDR3 DNA reads TGCGCCAGCAGCTTGTTTTGGGACAGGTCATCCTACGAGCAGTACTTC. Amino acids: CASSLFWDRSSYEQYF. The variable domain in full, with the rest retrieved from reference TRBV5-1 and TRBJ2-7, is KAGVTQTPRYLIKTRGQQVTLSCSPISGHRSVSWYQQTPGQGLQFLFEYFSETQRNKGNFPGRFSGRQFSNSRSEMNVSTLELGDSALYLCASSLFWDRSSYEQYFGPGTRLTVT.

This clone was detected a few times. The chain employs TRBV25-1 and TRBJ2-5; tentatively, D is TRBD2 (6 bases). The CDR3 runs 13 residues. Germline V CDR1 and CDR2: MGHDK, SYGVNS. V was pared by 6 bases and J by 1 base, with 9 bases between. The CDR3 sequence is CASRGGLQETQYF. CDR3 DNA: TGTGCCAGCAGGGGAGGACTCCAAGAGACCCAGTACTTC.

A few counts support this clone. The V gene is TRBV4-1, the J gene TRBJ2-7, with 7 positions matching TRBD1. J lost 2 bases, V lost 2 bases, and 3 bases had no gene match. The CDR3 runs to 14 residues. Germline V gene data show CDR1 as MGHRA and CDR2 as YSYEKL. The chain's CDR3 is CASSQRDRAYEQYF. The CDR3 DNA sequence: TGCGCCAGCAGCCAAAGGGACAGAGCCTACGAGCAGTACTTC.

The chain carries TRBV6-1 and TRBJ2-1, with TRBD2 matching 8 bases. Germline V lookup: CDR1 MNHNS, CDR2 SASEGT. This CDR3 is built from 15 residues. Unmatched junction bases numbered 4, after V lost 5 bases and J lost 1 base. CDR3 in DNA: TGTGCCAGCAGTCCACGCGGGAGGTCCTACAATGAGCAGTTCTTC. Residues: CASSPRGRSYNEQFF.

The chain carries TRBV7-9 and TRBJ2-7; 8 positions agree with TRBD2. This CDR3 comprises 15 residues. Germline CDR1 SEHNR, CDR2 FQNEAQ (reference sequence). Germline trimming cut 5 bases from V and 0 bases from J; bases unmatched to any gene: 6. The CDR3 bases are TGTGCCAGCAGCCCCTATAGCGGGATCTCCTACGAGCAGTACTTC. Amino acids: CASSPYSGISYEQYF.

This clone has ten or more counts. V is TRBV6-5 and J is TRBJ2-3; TRBD2 matches 7 bases. V trimming: 8 bases; J trimming: 2 bases; junction bases outside the gene matches: 4. In germline, CDR1 is MNHEY, CDR2 SVGAGI. The CDR3 totals 13 residues. The DNA for the CDR3 is TGTGCCAGCCGCGGGACTATCACAGATACGCAGTATTTT. Translated, it gives CASRGTITDTQYF.

This chain links TRBV27 with TRBJ2-7; D possibly matches TRBD1 or TRBD2 (6 bases each). The CDR3 extends over 12 amino acids. CDR1 and CDR2 (germline): MNHEY, SMNVEV (reference sequence). V was pared by 6 bases and J by 4 bases, with 10 bases between. DNA for the CDR3: TGTGCCAGCAGGGGGGGCGGGTACGAGCAGTACTTC. Translated, it gives CASRGGGYEQYF.